These T cell receptor beta chains were read from a single sample in a study of shared clonotypes between healthy human individuals. Sequencing was performed with immunoSEQ multiplex PCR; in TCRdb, only in-frame clones are kept and a portion is missing. The table records approximately 1,000,000 clones, approximately 80% of them present only once. The sample consisted of memory CD4+ T cells from PBMCs. These receptors originate from a man between 18 and 35 years old in good health. Some clones in this sample may be carry-over from other donors' samples. Both conserved end residues are trimmed from each CDR3.

J gene,V gene,CDR3 protein
TRBJ1-2,TRBV14,ASSQKGTSGPYGYT
TRBJ2-3,TRBV6-7,ASTKGPTDTQY
TRBJ2-2,TRBV12-5,ASGSLVGHKTGELF
TRBJ1-4,TRBV2,ASKLDWEKLF
TRBJ1-1,TRBV28,ASRGGRLEGPEAF
TRBJ2-7,TRBV9,ASSGAYSYEQY
TRBJ1-2,TRBV28,ASSRIGVNYGYT
TRBJ2-4,TRBV29-1,SVEGGAKNIQY
TRBJ1-5,TRBV23-1,ASSQSSQGNQPQH
TRBJ2-7,TRBV7-9,ASRKTAVPYEQY
TRBJ2-1,TRBV7-3,ASSLLGSDSEQF
TRBJ1-2,TRBV28,ASRPDGTYGYT
TRBJ2-7,TRBV7-9,ASSDQQLYEQY
TRBJ2-2,TRBV28,ASSLFTRSIRDTGELF
TRBJ1-5,TRBV5-8,ASSLVQGVRPQH
TRBJ2-3,TRBV5-1,ASSLVGATDTQY
TRBJ1-1,TRBV19,ASSTRQGANTEAF
TRBJ1-4,TRBV4-3,ASSQEVLRTFEKLF
TRBJ1-5,TRBV7-9,ASSFTGNSNQPQH
TRBJ2-4,TRBV5-1,ASSLGTSGIKNIQY
TRBJ2-2,TRBV7-7,ASSPRGPGELF
TRBJ1-2,TRBV14,ASSRRAAANYGYT
TRBJ2-2,TRBV11-2,ASSVTGGSQNTGELF
TRBJ2-7,TRBV5-1,ASSLGDRFPYEQY
TRBJ1-5,TRBV9,ASSVGTGKSPQH
TRBJ2-5,TRBV28,ASGLGGETQY
TRBJ2-1,TRBV7-2,ASSRPSGRHEQF
TRBJ2-3,TRBV2,ASRPGLAGADTQY
TRBJ2-5,TRBV4-2,ASSREGLADLETQY
TRBJ2-1,TRBV7-6,ASSPGWRGSGSTNEQF
TRBJ2-5,TRBV7-3,ASSLELEGTQY
TRBJ2-3,TRBV29-1,SGQPSYGDTQY
TRBJ2-4,TRBV28,ASREGLAKNIQY
TRBJ2-1,TRBV4-1,ASSAPGLAGVEQF
TRBJ2-2,TRBV7-8,ASSLSGTGYGELF
TRBJ2-3,TRBV4-2,ASSQDPGEWADTQY
TRBJ2-7,TRBV28,ASRPGGGLREQY
TRBJ1-2,TRBV30,AWSSDGTGGYT
TRBJ1-2,TRBV30,AWSVMTGPNYGYT
TRBJ1-2,TRBV5-4,ASSEPGAPYGYT
TRBJ2-5,TRBV29-1,SVPRGLAGDETQY
TRBJ2-7,TRBV2,ASRRDTLFYEQY
TRBJ1-4,TRBV18,ASSPWADEKLF
TRBJ2-2,TRBV9,ASSAQAAANTGELF
TRBJ2-7,TRBV5-1,ASSLGQAGLDEQY
TRBJ1-2,TRBV19,ATEDERIPYGYT
TRBJ1-5,TRBV28,ASSLEQPQH
TRBJ2-7,TRBV27,ASSFAGLGYEQY
TRBJ2-6,TRBV19,ASSPSGGAGVLT
TRBJ1-5,TRBV5-6,ASSLGQGGGPQH
TRBJ1-5,TRBV5-1,ASSLAGVSNQPQH
TRBJ2-7,TRBV11-2,ASSLQNRGRKHEQY
TRBJ2-1,TRBV4-1,ASSARPQGDEQF
TRBJ1-1,TRBV7-9,ASRSWSGGKGTEAF